This record covers a single T cell receptor (beta chain). Which antigen it targets is not known. Base qualities are missing; no much larger clone stands one base away. This sample stems from a study of OX40 agonist ivuxolimab in advanced cancers. For the study in its entirety: Ivuxolimab was a fully human IgG2 agonistic monoclonal antibody targeting the costimulatory receptor OX40 (CD134). The paper reports the monotherapy dose-escalation portion (N = 52 patients) of the phase I ivuxolimab trial. Peripheral TCRbeta sequencing aimed to test whether ivuxolimab altered TCR sequence diversity and caused clonal T-cell expansion. Partial responses were achieved by three dose-escalation patients, of whom one had hepatocellular carcinoma and two had cutaneous melanoma. In the dose-escalation cohort, about four fifths of patients were male, and the mean age was around 60 years with a range of about 20 to 79. Among the roughly 50 dose-escalation patients, approximately 20 had hepatocellular carcinoma, some 15 melanoma, 9 renal cell carcinoma and 9 head and neck cancer. Intravenous ivuxolimab was administered to patients every 2 weeks at six dose levels: 0.01, 0.1, 0.3, 1.5, 3 and 10 mg/kg. Prior anti-PD-1, anti-PD-L1 or anti-CTLA-4 therapy was permitted, and checkpoint inhibitors had been received by roughly two fifths of dose-escalation patients.

The research as a whole found: After ivuxolimab, expanded clones were on average more numerous among CD8+ T cells than among CD4+ T cells. The antigen specificity of the peripheral T cells that underwent clonal expansion was not determined. Low levels of normalized T-cell clonal expansion were also seen in some patients who did not respond. At doses from 0.1 to 3.0 mg/kg, clonal expansion was seen in both CD4+ and CD8+ blood T cells between baseline and week 6. In the 0.1-3.0 mg/kg groups, partial responders had among the lowest normalized peripheral clonal expansion, particularly in CD8+ T cells.

Genomic DNA was isolated from the sorted cells so that the TCRbeta CDR3 region could be sequenced. The immunoSEQ Assay was used for sequencing of TCRbeta CDR3 regions. TCRdb took this table from immuneACCESS and kept in-frame rearrangements with V and J called. Such tables lack part of the clones; where checked against another copy, unresolved V genes explain under half of the gap, and the rest is unexplained. The sample table contains approximately 60,000 clones; only one count was recorded for about 92% of them. Of the sample, 0.55% to 0.8% falls within the top ten clones. Taken from cysteine to phenylalanine, the CDR3 has 16 residues. Of all the DNA, just the CDR3 is kept, 48 bases in frame from base 1. The CDR1 and CDR2 encoded by the germline V gene are SGHRS and YFSETQ. V loses 0 bases at its end and J loses 1 base; junction bases beyond the gene matches: 2. The trial excluded patients who had a history of autoimmune disease or who were on systemic immunosuppression. Peripheral blood for TCR sequencing was collected from all dose cohorts at baseline, on cycle 4 day 1, and on cycle 7 day 1. The samples were drawn from a first-in-human, open-label, multicenter phase I dose-escalation trial of ivuxolimab. The trial enrolled adults with locally advanced or metastatic head and neck squamous cell, hepatocellular, melanoma or renal cell carcinoma. Before TCR sequencing, CD4+ T cells and CD8+ T cells were sorted from peripheral blood as separate populations.

The receptor was isolated from an adult with an advanced solid tumor such as melanoma, head and neck, liver or kidney cancer. The chain is encoded by TRBV5-1 joined to TRBJ2-5, with 11 bases in between that match TRBD2. This specimen was CD4+ or CD8+ T cells sorted from blood, taken in a trial of the OX40 agonist ivuxolimab. The CDR3 protein: CASSLGLAGGQETQYF. The nucleotide sequence reads TGCGCCAGCAGCTTGGGGCTAGCGGGGGGCCAAGAGACCCAGTACTTC.